This paragraph covers one T cell receptor beta chain sequence. The clone's antigen remains unknown. One base away there is no much larger clone; base qualities are not given. The sample is drawn from a study of control samples from healthy donors and cancer patients (TCRdb year 2020). V is pruned by 3 bases and J by 9 bases, leaving 16 bases of the junction without a gene match. From cysteine to phenylalanine, the CDR3 is 16 amino acids long. Of the read, only the CDR3 DNA is kept; its 48 bases are in frame from base 1. From a lookup of the germline V gene, CDR1 and CDR2 are KGHSH and LQKENI. The library relied on the immunoSEQ multiplex PCR assay. The immuneACCESS repertoire file appears here via TCRdb, limited to in-frame rearrangements. These files lack a portion of the clones; in checked studies, under half of the deficit traces to unresolved V genes, and the cause of the others is not known. This sample gives over 150,000 clones in total; approximately 95% of them show up just once. About 1.6% of the sample belongs to the ten largest clones.

The receptor comes from a man between 18 and 29 years old in good health. The material sequenced was blood. The chain couples TRBV18 to TRBJ2-7; TRBD2 lines up with 8 middle nucleotides. The CDR3 sequence is CASSPAGGTSPTRQYF. The DNA sequence follows: TGTGCCAGCTCACCCGCGGGGGGTACTTCTCCTACGAGGCAGTACTTC. The CDR3, completed at both ends by the reference TRBV18 and TRBJ2-7 genes, gives the full variable domain NAGVMQNPRHLVRRRGQEARLRCSPMKGHSHVYWYRQLPEEGLKFMVYLQKENIIDESGMPKERFSAEFPKEGPSILRIQQVVRGDSAAYFCASSPAGGTSPTRQYFGPGTRLTVT.